This T cell receptor beta chain came from a study of blood T cell repertoires in COVID-19. This clone was seen more than once but under ten times. Libraries were prepared by immunoSEQ multiplex PCR; TCRdb keeps only in-frame clonotypes and omits some of them. The table records hundreds of thousands of clones, under 90% of them present only once. The CDR3 length is 13 residues. Germline V gives CDR1 SNHLY, CDR2 FYNNEI. V was clipped by 10 bases and J by 0 bases, with 12 bases between them. The chain is built from TRBV2 and TRBJ1-1; no firm D call. The sequence came from a human donor in a cohort sampled during active COVID-19. Source material: peripheral blood. CDR3 DNA: TGTGCCACCCGGGGAGAGATGAACACTGAAGCTTTCTTT. It codes for CATRGEMNTEAFF. The variable domain in full, completed from reference TRBV2 and TRBJ1-1, reads EPEVTQTPSHQVTQMGQEVILRCVPISNHLYFYWYRQILGQKVEFLVSFYNNEISEKSEIFDDQFSVERPDGSNFTLKIRSTKLEDSAMYFCATRGEMNTEAFFGQGTRLTVV.